This note documents a single TCR beta chain sequence. Its antigen remains unknown. V lost 1 base and J 3 bases, leaving 11 bases between the germline ends. CDR1 and CDR2 from the germline V gene are SGHRS and YFSETQ. CDR3 length equals 15 residues. This entry is derived from a study of CD8 T cells in Susac syndrome. Study results and limitations: In its TCR sequencing and HLA analysis, the study acknowledged that the number of individuals was relatively small.

Random-hexamer reverse transcription was applied to about 0.5 to 1 ug RNA. TCRdb used MiXCR to reprocess the immunoSEQ multiplex PCR reads, holding one entry per CDR3 protein. The table lists around 71,000 distinct CDR3 sequences, just over 95% of them singletons. This clonotype originated in a human donor with multiple sclerosis. V gene TRBV5-1 combines with J gene TRBJ2-1; D is perhaps TRBD1 (6 bases). Sample: CD4+ T cells from PBMCs. For the CDR3, the DNA is TGCGCCAGCAGCTTGCTCAGGGGCGACTACAATGAGCAGTTCTTC. Protein sequence: CASSLLRGDYNEQFF.